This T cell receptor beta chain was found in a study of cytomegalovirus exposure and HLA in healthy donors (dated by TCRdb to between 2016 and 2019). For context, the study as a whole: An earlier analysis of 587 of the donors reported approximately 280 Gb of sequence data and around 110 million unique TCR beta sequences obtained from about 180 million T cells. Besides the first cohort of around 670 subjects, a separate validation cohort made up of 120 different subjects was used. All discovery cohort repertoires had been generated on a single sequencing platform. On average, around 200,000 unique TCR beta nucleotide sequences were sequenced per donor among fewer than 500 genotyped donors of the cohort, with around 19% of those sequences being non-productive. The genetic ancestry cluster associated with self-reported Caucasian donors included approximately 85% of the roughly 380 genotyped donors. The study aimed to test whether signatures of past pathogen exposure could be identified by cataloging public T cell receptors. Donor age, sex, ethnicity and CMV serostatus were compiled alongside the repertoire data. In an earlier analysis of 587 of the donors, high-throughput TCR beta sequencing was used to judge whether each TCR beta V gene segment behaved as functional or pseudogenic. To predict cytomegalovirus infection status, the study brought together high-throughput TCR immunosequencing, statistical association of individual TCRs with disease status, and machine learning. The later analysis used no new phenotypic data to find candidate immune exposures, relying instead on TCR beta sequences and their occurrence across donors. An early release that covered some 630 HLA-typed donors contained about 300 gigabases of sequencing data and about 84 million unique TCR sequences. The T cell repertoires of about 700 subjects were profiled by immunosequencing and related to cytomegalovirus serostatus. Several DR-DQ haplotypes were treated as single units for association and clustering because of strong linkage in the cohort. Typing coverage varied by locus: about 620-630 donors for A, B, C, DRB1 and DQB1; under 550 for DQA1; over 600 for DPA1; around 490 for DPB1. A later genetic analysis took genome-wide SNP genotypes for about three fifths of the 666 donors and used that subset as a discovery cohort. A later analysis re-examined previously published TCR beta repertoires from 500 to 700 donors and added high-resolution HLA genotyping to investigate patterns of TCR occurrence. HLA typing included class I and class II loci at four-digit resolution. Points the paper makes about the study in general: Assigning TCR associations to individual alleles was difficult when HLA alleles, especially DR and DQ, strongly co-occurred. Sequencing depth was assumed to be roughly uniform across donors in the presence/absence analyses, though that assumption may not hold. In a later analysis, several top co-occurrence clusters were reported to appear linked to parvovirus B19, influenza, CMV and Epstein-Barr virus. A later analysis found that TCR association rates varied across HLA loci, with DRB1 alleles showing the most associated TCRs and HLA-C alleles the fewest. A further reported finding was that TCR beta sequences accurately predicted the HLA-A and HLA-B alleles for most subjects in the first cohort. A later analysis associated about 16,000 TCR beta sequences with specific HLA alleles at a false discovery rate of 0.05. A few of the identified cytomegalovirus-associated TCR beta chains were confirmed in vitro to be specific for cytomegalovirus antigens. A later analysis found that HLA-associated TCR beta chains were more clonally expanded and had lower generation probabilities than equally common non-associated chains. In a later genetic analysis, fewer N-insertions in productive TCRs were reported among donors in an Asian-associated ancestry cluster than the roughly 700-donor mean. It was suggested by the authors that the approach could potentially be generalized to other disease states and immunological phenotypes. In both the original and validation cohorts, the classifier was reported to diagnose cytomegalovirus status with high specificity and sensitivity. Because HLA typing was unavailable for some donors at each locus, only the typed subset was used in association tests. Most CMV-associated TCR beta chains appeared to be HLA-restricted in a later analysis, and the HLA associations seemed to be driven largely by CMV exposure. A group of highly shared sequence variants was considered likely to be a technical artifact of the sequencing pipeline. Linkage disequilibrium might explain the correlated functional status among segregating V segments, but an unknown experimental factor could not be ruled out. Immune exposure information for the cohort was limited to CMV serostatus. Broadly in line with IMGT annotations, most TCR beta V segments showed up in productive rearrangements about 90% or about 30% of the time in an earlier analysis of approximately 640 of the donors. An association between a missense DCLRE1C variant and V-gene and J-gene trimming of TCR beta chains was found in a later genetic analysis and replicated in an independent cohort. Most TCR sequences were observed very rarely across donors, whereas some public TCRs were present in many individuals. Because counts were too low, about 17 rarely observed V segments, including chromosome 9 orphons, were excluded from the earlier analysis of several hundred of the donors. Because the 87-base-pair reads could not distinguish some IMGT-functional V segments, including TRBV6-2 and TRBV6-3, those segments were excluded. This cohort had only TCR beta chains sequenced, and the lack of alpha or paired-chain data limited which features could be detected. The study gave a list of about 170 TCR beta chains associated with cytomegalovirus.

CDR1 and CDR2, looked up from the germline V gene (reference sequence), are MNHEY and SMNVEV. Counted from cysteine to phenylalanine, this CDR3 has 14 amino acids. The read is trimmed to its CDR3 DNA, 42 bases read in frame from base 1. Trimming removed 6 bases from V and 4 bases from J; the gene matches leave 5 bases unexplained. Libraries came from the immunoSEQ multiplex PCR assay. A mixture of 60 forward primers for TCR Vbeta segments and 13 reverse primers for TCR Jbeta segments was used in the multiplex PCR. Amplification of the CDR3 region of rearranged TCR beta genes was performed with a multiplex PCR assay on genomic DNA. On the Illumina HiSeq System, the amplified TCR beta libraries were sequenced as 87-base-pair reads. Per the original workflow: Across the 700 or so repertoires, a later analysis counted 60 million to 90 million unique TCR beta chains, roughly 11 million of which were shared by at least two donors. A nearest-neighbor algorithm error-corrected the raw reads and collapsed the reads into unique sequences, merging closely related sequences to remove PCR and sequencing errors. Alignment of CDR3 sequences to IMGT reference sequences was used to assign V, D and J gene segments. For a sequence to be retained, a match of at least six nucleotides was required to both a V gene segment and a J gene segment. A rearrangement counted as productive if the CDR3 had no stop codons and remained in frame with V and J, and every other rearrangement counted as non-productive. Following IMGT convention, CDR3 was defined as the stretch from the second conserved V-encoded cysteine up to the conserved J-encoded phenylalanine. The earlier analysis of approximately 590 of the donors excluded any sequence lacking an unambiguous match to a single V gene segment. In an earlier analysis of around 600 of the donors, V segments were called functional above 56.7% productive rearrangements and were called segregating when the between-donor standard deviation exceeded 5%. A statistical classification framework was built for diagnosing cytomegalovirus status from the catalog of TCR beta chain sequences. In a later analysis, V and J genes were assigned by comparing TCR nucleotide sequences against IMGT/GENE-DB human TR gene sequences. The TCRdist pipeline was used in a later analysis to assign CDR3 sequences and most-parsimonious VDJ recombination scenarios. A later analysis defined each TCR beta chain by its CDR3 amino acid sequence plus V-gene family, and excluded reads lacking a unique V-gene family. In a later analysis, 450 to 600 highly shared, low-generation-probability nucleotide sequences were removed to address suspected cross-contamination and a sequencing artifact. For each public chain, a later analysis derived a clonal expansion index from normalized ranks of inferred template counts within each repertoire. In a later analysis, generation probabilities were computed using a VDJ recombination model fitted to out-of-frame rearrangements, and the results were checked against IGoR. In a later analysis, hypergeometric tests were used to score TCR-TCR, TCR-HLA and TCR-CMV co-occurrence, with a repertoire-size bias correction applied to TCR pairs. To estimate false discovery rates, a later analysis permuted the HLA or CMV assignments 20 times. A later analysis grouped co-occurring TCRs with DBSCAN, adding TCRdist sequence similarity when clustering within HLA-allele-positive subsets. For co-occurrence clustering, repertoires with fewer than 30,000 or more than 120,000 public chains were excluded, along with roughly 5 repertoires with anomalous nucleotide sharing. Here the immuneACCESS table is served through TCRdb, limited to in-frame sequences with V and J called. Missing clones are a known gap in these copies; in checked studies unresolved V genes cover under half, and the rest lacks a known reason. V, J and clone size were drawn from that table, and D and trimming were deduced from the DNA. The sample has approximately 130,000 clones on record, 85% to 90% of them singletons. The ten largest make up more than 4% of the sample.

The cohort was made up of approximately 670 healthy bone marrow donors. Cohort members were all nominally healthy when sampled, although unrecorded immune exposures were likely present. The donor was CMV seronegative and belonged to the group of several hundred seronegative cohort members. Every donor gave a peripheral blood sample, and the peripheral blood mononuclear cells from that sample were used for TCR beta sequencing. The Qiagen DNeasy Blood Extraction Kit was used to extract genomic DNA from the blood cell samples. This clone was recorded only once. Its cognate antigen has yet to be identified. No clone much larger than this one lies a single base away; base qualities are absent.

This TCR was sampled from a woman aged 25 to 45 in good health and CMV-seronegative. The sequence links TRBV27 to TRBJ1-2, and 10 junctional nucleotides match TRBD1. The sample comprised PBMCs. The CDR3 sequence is CASRRQGAGYGYTF. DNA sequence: TGTGCCAGCAGACGACAGGGGGCTGGCTATGGCTACACCTTC.